The clone carrying this T cell receptor (beta chain) was recorded many times. What it recognizes is unknown. This sample is part of a study of naive and memory T cell subsets. Study conclusions and caveats: Each distinct alpha or beta sequence counts as one clonotype.

CDR3 size: 14 residues. Trimming cost V 2 bases and J 10 bases; bases outside gene matches: 8. The V gene's germline CDR1 is WSHSY and CDR2 SAAADI. Two oligonucleotides, mixed equimolar, formed the beta constant-region primer covering TRBC1 and TRBC2. The ligated cDNA underwent four PCR rounds using SP2 and nested alpha and beta constant-region primers. One entry per CDR3 protein, called by TCRdb with MiXCR from the UMI-ligation and nested PCR reads. The data show over 65,000 distinct CDR3 sequences, around 9% seen once. From the second PCR step, alpha and beta chains were amplified apart. This TCR derives from a human donor in good health. This chain connects TRBV10-2 to TRBJ2-1, with 7 bases lining up with TRBD2. Sequenced sample: naive CD8+ T cells from blood. CDR3 bases: TGCGCCAGCAGTGAGATGACTAGCCAGCGGGAGCAGTTCTTC. Protein: CASSEMTSQREQFF.